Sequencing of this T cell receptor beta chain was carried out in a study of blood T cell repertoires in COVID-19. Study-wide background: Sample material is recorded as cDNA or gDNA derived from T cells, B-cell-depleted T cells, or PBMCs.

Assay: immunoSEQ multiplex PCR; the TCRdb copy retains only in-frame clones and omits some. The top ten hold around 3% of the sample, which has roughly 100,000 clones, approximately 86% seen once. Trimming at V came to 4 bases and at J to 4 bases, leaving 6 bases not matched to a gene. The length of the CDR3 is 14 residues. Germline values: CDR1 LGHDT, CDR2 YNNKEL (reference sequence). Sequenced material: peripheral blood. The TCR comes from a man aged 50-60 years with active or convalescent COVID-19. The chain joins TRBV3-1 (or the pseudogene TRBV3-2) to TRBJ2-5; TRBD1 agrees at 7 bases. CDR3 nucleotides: TGTGCCAGCAGCCGGGACAGATCGAGAGAGACCCAGTACTTC. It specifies CASSRDRSRETQYF.